A single sample is the source of the 2 T cell receptor beta chains below, sequenced in a study of shared clonotypes between healthy human individuals. Libraries were prepared by immunoSEQ multiplex PCR; TCRdb keeps only in-frame clonotypes and omits some of them. The sample records about 2,500,000 clones, approximately 92% being singletons. What was sequenced was naive CD4+ T cells sorted from blood. Stated subset: CD45RA+ positively selected. These receptors came from a man between 18 and 29 years old in good health.

This chain links TRBV5-1 with TRBJ2-1, with 10 bases matching TRBD2. The CDR3 covers 17 residues. Germline CDR1 is SGHRS and CDR2 is YFSETQ. After removal of 0 bases from V and 3 bases from J, the junction contained 6 bases not matched to a gene. The DNA of the CDR3 is TGCGCCAGCAGCTTGGTGGTAGCGGGGGGCCTCTACAATGAGCAGTTCTTC. Protein sequence: CASSLVVAGGLYNEQFF.

The chain joins TRBV11-1 to TRBJ2-7; TRBD1 agrees at 9 bases. Unmatched junction bases numbered 9, after V lost 4 bases and J lost 5 bases. This CDR3 is built from 15 residues. Germline assignment: CDR1 SGHAT and CDR2 FQDESV (reference sequence). CDR3 DNA sequence: TGTGCCAGCAGCTCGAACAGGGGGCGCTTCCACGAGCAGTACTTC. Protein product: CASSSNRGRFHEQYF.